This TCR beta chain was recovered during a study of tumor-infiltrating lymphocytes in primary liver carcinoma (dated by TCRdb to about 2017). Context from the whole study: Between late 2015 and March 2016, 4 to 6 patients in China with histopathologically diagnosed primary liver carcinoma had surgical resection. Each sample produced roughly 3.5 to 7.13 million productive TCRbeta reads, and read depth showed no significant difference between tissue types. High reproducibility was observed for the technical replicate repertoires, with mean shared-clone rates roughly 0.89 and correlation coefficients above 0.95. Across five regions of each liver tumor, along with adjacent normal tissue and blood, the study brought together TCRbeta repertoire sequencing, expression microarrays and whole-exome sequencing. The tumors of the five patients were staged as T1-T3 N0M0, with maximum diameters ranging from roughly 4.2 to 11 cm. Of the five patients (three men and two women, aged 30 to 69 years), four had hepatocellular carcinoma and one had combined HCC and intrahepatic cholangiocarcinoma. A total of about 35 specimens from 5 patients, comprising some 25 tumor regions, 5 adjacent noncancerous liver tissues and 5 peripheral blood samples, were covered by TCRbeta repertoire sequencing. The full study reports these points: Because only the TCR beta chain was sequenced and unpaired alpha chains were not captured, true repertoire diversity is likely underestimated. The top 250 clones accounted for a significantly greater share of the repertoire in tumors than in blood (p = 0.039). Bulk unsorted samples precluded comparing CD4+ and CD8+ T cell repertoires. Repertoire overlap was higher between tumor regions (mean around 36%) than tumor-adjacent (approximately 17%) or tumor-blood (about 15%) pairs, consistent with antigen-driven expansion. With just five or six patients in the study, the authors point out that the findings should be validated in a larger study.

TRIzol reagent was used to extract blood RNA from unsorted whole blood, while the DNeasy Blood & Tissue kit provided the germline DNA. Chronic HBV infection was present in the patients, and the patients were treatment-naive at sampling. Before surgery, 3 to 5 milliliters of peripheral blood were drawn into K2EDTA tubes. Starting from about 550 ng total RNA, TCRbeta-specific cDNA was produced by reverse transcription with a constant-region primer and ProtoScript II reverse transcriptase. Three nested multiplex PCR rounds, following a slightly modified ARM-PCR procedure, were used to build the TCRbeta libraries. The first two PCR rounds used multiplex TRBV1-TRBV30 forward primers with a Cbeta reverse primer, each for about 10 cycles. Sample barcodes and Illumina adapters were added in a final 25-cycle PCR with Deep VentR polymerase. Amplicons of 200-500 bp were gel-purified with a QIAquick gel extraction kit before sequencing. TCRbeta amplicons were sequenced on an Illumina HiSeq 2500 with 250-bp paired-end reads. In the source study's methods: To recover full CDR3 sequences, reads were quality-trimmed using Trimmomatic v0.33 and paired reads were then merged using FLASH v1.2.11. V, D and J germline segments were assigned to the rearranged TCRbeta sequences by MiGEC v1.2.1b. Clonotype statistics, along with Shannon-Wiener diversity indices, were calculated using VDJtools v1.0.0. To reduce sampling bias, subsequent analyses other than the diversity analysis used only the 250 most abundant clonotypes in each sample. TCRdb reran the public reads through fastp at Q25 and MiXCR, keeping productive beta chains. Here each entry gathers all rows of one CDR3 protein and keeps the most common genes and DNA. The V and J calls, along with clone size, are taken from TCRdb and not from the paper's own processing. This sample has approximately 330,000 distinct CDR3 sequences in its table, and 65% of those were observed once. The top ten clones comprise approximately 5.9% of the sample.

This clonotype was seen more than once but under ten times. Which antigen it targets is not known. No quality values exist for individual bases; no much larger clone is one base distant. Measured from the cysteine to the phenylalanine, the CDR3 is 15 residues long. The DNA shown is the 45-base CDR3, in frame from base 1. V sheds 6 bases and J sheds 0 bases, leaving 14 bases between their ends. CDR1 and CDR2 are read off the germline V gene as ENHRY and SYGVKD. Material: peripheral blood. The source of this sequence is a man in his forties with primary liver carcinoma and hepatitis B virus infection. The chain uses TRBV10-3 and TRBJ1-1, with the identity of the D gene unclear. The nucleotide sequence is given as TGTGCCATCAGAGAGGTAAGGGAGCTGAACACTGAAGCTTTCTTT. It translates as CAIREVRELNTEAFF.